This TCR beta chain was recovered during a study of identical twins. TCRdb used MiXCR to reprocess the 5' RACE reads, holding one entry per CDR3 protein. This sample has some 500,000 distinct CDR3 sequences; roughly an eighth occur once, and the top ten carry about 0.97%. This clonotype was found a few times. Germline V gene lookup returns CDR1 SGHVS and CDR2 FNYEAQ. The V gene end was trimmed by 6 bases and the J gene end by 4 bases; junction bases not matched to a gene: 11. CDR3 size: 16 residues. Another study also made use of these data, one on yellow fever vaccine responses in identical twins.

The clonotype originates from a woman between 18 and 30 years old in good health. V is TRBV7-6 and J is TRBJ2-1; 8 positions match TRBD1. Sequenced material: CD4+ T cells sorted from blood. CDR3 coding DNA: TGTGCCAGCAGTTTATCTGGGACAGGACCATACAATGAGCAGTTCTTC. This gives the protein CASSLSGTGPYNEQFF.